What follows is one T cell receptor (gamma chain) and its context. The target antigen is unknown. The junction departs from the called germline gene at one end, perhaps through a read error. The data are from a study of intestinal T cells in coeliac disease. Study details: Mean age was 16.0 for coeliac patients versus roughly 50 for controls. Overall study findings and caveats: FFPE-derived DNA was relatively degraded, likely losing some TCR sequences. Splitting by age did not yield significant classification despite group age differences.

LymphoTrack primers amplified TRG sequences from roughly 0.2 ug of biopsy DNA. TCRdb fed the multiplex PCR reads to CATT. The sample gives under 1,500 gamma-chain clones, about 45% of which show up once; around 14% is in the top ten. Each case's genomic DNA was extracted from ten roughly 5-µm formalin-fixed paraffin-embedded scrolls. Per the germline V gene, CDR1 is GITISATS and CDR2 is ISYDGTV (reference sequence). The CDR3 totals 13 residues. The genes are TRGV9 and TRGJ1 or TRGJ2. This sequence was found in a human donor with celiac disease. The sample consisted of a duodenal biopsy. CDR3 protein: CALREVDHYKKLF. The CDR3 DNA follows: TGTGCCTTGCGGGAGGTAGATCATTATAAGAAACTCTTT.